The rows below give T cell receptor beta chains drawn from one sample of a study of OX40 agonist ivuxolimab in advanced cancers. Profiling relied on immunoSEQ multiplex PCR, and the TCRdb table lists in-frame clones only, not all of them. Of about 46,000 clones in the sample, about nine tenths were seen once. The input for sequencing was CD4+ or CD8+ T cells sorted from blood, taken in a trial of the OX40 agonist ivuxolimab. The receptors here all came from an adult with an advanced solid tumor such as melanoma, head and neck, liver or kidney cancer. Each CDR3 is given with its conserved first and last residue. A D gene is named only where the DNA matches it firmly. Not all rows give a size; the values are once, few, many and, for expanded clones, a class.

V gene	D gene	clone size	J gene	CDR3 DNA	CDR3 protein
TRBV29-1	-	-	TRBJ2-1	TGCAGCGTGGAGTTTGGTTCCCGTTTGACTGAGCAGTTCTTC	CSVEFGSRLTEQFF
TRBV7-9	-	few	TRBJ2-7	TGTGCCAGCAGCATCTCCTGGCAGGCCGACGAGCAGTACTTC	CASSISWQADEQYF
TRBV28	TRBD1	-	TRBJ2-7	TGTGCCAGCAGCCGACAGGGCTACGAGCAGTACTTC	CASSRQGYEQYF
TRBV10-3	-	-	TRBJ2-7	TGTGCCATCAGCTCCTTGAAGGGACAAGGAACCCTACTGCCGGGCTCCTACGAGCAGTACTTC	CAISSLKGQGTLLPGSYEQYF
TRBV11-3	-	-	TRBJ2-1	TGTGCCAGCAGCTTAGGTTGGGATGAGCAGTTCTTC	CASSLGWDEQFF
TRBV14	-	-	TRBJ2-1	TGTGCCAGCAGCCCCCTGGGGAGATACAATGAGCAGTTCTTC	CASSPLGRYNEQFF
TRBV19	-	-	TRBJ2-3	TGTGCCAGTAGTATATTCGCAGGGGACCGCACAGATACGCAGTATTTT	CASSIFAGDRTDTQYF
TRBV7-6	TRBD1	-	TRBJ2-2	TGTGCCAGCAGCTCCTATTACAGGGGGGACACCGGGGAGCTGTTTTTT	CASSSYYRGDTGELFF
TRBV25-1	TRBD1	-	TRBJ2-7	TGTGCCAGCAGTACCGGACAGGCACTAACCTACGAGCAGTACTTC	CASSTGQALTYEQYF
TRBV4-1	TRBD1	once	TRBJ1-1	TGCGCCAGCAGCCGTAAACCGGGACAGGGGCTGAACACTGAAGCTTTCTTT	CASSRKPGQGLNTEAFF
TRBV5-6	-	few	TRBJ1-5	TGTGCCAGCAGCCGTCGGACGGGCGATCAGCCCCAGCATTTT	CASSRRTGDQPQHF
TRBV18	-	-	TRBJ1-1	TGTGCCAGCTCACTAGCATTACCTATGGGAGAGACTGAAGCTTTCTTT	CASSLALPMGETEAFF
TRBV27	TRBD1	-	TRBJ2-3	TGTGCCAGCAGAACAGGGGGGATGCAGTATTTT	CASRTGGMQYF
TRBV10-3	-	-	TRBJ1-5	TGTGCCGTGGGAGGATCTAGCAATCAGCCCCAGCATTTT	CAVGGSSNQPQHF
TRBV4-2	TRBD1	few	TRBJ2-2	TGTGCCAGCAGCCAAGGGACAGGGGACACCGGGGAGCTGTTTTTT	CASSQGTGDTGELFF
TRBV7-2	-	-	TRBJ2-4	TGTGCCAGCAGCTTATATGGGCGTACGAAGGGACTCCAAAACATTCAGTACTTC	CASSLYGRTKGLQNIQYF
TRBV28	-	-	TRBJ1-1	TGTGCCAGCAGTTTATTACCGACTGTCGAAGCTTTCTTT	CASSLLPTVEAFF
TRBV6-5	-	-	TRBJ2-7	TGTGCCAGCAGTGACACTAACGAGCAGTACTTC	CASSDTNEQYF
TRBV5-6	TRBD1	-	TRBJ1-2	TGTGCCAGCAGCCATCTCGACAGGGACTATGGCTACACCTTC	CASSHLDRDYGYTF
TRBV9	-	-	TRBJ1-3	TGTGCCAGCACTAGGGGGTCCTCTGGAAACACCATATATTTT	CASTRGSSGNTIYF
TRBV14	-	-	TRBJ2-7	TGTGCCAGCAGCCCCCAGGGCTACGAGCAGTACTTC	CASSPQGYEQYF
TRBV19	-	-	TRBJ1-5	TGTGCCAGTAGTGCAGTACCGCAGGGGCAACAGCCCCAGCATTTT	CASSAVPQGQQPQHF
TRBV6-5	-	-	TRBJ2-7	TGTGCCAGCAGTTACTCATCGGGGCCCACCTACGAGCAGTACTTC	CASSYSSGPTYEQYF
TRBV6-5	TRBD1	-	TRBJ1-6	TGTGCCAGCAGTGCAGGGGGAAGGGCTGGCTCACCCCTCCACTTT	CASSAGGRAGSPLHF
TRBV4-1	-	-	TRBJ1-2	TGCGCCAGCAGCCAAGACTTCCCAGGGGCGAGGGGCTACACCTTC	CASSQDFPGARGYTF
TRBV6-1	TRBD1	-	TRBJ1-2	TGTGCCAGCAGTGTCCGACAGGGGGCCGACCACTACTATGGCTACACCTTC	CASSVRQGADHYYGYTF
TRBV7-9	-	-	TRBJ2-1	TGTGCCAGCAGCGTGGAAGTGGGGTCGGGTGAGCAGTTCTTC	CASSVEVGSGEQFF
TRBV2	-	-	TRBJ2-5	TGTGCCAGCAAAGTCGGGGCAGAGACCCAGTACTTC	CASKVGAETQYF
TRBV4-1	-	-	TRBJ1-3	TGCGCCAGCAGCCTCGACCCCCCGAGCTTCTCTGGAAACACCATATATTTT	CASSLDPPSFSGNTIYF
TRBV13	TRBD1	once	TRBJ2-3	TGTGCCAGCAGCTTATATAACAGGGGAGATACGCAATATTTT	CASSLYNRGDTQYF
TRBV10-2	TRBD1	-	TRBJ1-5	TGCGCCAGCAGGGGGACAGGATATAGCAATCAGCCCCAGCATTTT	CASRGTGYSNQPQHF
TRBV27	TRBD1	-	TRBJ1-2	TGTGCCAGCAGGCCGCGGGCCCTGACAGGGGGGGATGGCTACACCTTC	CASRPRALTGGDGYTF
TRBV13	TRBD2	-	TRBJ2-1	TGTGCCAGCAGCCCTAGCGGGGGCGCGCCCTACAATGAGCAGTTCTTC	CASSPSGGAPYNEQFF
TRBV7-7	-	-	TRBJ2-7	TGTGCTAGCAGCCACCTTGGCGATGGGGAGCAGTACTTC	CASSHLGDGEQYF
TRBV4-1	TRBD1	-	TRBJ2-7	TGCGCCAGCAGCCTCGGGACAGGGTTGGGGGACGAGCAGTACTTC	CASSLGTGLGDEQYF
TRBV7-9	-	few	TRBJ1-2	TGTGCCAGCAGCTTTGACAGCTATGGCTACACCTTC	CASSFDSYGYTF